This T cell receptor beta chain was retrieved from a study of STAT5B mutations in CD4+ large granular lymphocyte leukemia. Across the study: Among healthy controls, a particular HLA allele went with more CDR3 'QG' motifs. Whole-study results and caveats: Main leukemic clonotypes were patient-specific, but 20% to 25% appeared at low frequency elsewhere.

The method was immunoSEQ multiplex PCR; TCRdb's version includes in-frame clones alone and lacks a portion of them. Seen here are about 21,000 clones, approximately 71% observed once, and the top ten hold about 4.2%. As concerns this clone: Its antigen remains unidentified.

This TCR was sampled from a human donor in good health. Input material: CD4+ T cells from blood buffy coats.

CDR3 residues: CASSGGRRATSYEQYF. The CDR3 bases are TGTGCCAGCAGCGGAGGGAGGAGGGCCACCTCCTACGAGCAGTACTTC. This chain links TRBV11-2 with TRBJ2-7; the D gene is possibly TRBD2 (6 bases). The CDR3 sequence is 16 residues long. Germline V gene lookup returns CDR1 SGHAT and CDR2 FQNNGV. V lost 5 bases and J 0 bases, leaving 17 bases between the germline ends.